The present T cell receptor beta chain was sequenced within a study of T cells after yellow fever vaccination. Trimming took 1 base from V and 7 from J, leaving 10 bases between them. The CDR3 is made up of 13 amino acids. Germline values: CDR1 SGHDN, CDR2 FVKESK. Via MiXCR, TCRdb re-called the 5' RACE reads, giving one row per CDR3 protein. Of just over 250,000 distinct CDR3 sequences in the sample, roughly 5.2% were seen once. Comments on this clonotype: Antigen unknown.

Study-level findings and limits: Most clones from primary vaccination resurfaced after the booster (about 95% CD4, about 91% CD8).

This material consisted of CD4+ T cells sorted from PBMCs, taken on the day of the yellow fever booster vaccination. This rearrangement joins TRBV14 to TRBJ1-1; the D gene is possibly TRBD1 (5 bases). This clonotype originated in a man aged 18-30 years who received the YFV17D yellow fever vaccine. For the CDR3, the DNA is TGTGCCAGCAGCCAAGGCAGGGCCGATGAAGCTTTCTTT. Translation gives CASSQGRADEAFF.